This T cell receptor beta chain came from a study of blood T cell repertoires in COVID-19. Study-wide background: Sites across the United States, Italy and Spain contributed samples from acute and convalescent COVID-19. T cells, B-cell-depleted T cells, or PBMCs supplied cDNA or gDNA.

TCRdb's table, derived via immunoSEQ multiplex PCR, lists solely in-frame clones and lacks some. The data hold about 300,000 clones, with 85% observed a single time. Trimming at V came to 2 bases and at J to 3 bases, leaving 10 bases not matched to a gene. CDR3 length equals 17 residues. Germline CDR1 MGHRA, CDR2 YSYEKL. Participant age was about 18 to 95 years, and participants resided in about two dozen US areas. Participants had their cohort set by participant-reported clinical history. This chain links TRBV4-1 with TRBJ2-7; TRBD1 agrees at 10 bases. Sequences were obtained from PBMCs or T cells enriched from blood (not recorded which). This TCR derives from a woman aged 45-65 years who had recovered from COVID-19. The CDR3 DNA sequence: TGCGCCAGCAGCCAACCCAGACAGGGGGCGAAAAGCTACGAGCAGTACTTC. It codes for CASSQPRQGAKSYEQYF.